The entry that follows covers one T cell receptor (beta chain) sequence. The sample comes from a study of blood T cell repertoires in COVID-19. Study-level information: Whether acute or convalescent, the COVID-19 samples came from the United States, Italy and Spain. Nucleic acid was either cDNA or gDNA, and it came from T cells, B-cell-depleted T cells, or PBMCs.

This CDR3 spans 14 amino acids. The germline V gene has CDR1 LGHDT and CDR2 YNNKEL (reference sequence). The V and J ends lost 4 bases and 7 bases, in that order; junction bases with no gene match: 4. Original data processing: Reference gene primer amplification in the assay estimated nucleated cell counts. Libraries were prepared by immunoSEQ multiplex PCR; TCRdb keeps only in-frame clonotypes and omits some of them. Clone size and V and J calls were adopted from that table, with D and trimming inferred from the DNA. The repertoire has fewer than 600,000 clones, approximately 89% of them found once; the top ten carry roughly 0.92%.

The TCR comes from a young man with COVID-19, enrolled during active disease. The chain uses TRBV3-1 (or the pseudogene TRBV3-2) and TRBJ1-4, with 9 bases matching TRBD1. The specimen was peripheral blood. The CDR3 DNA reads TGTGCCAGCAGCCCACAGGGGGCTGGTGAAAAACTGTTTTTT. Its translation is CASSPQGAGEKLFF.